The clone carrying this T cell receptor beta chain was counted a few times. Its target is unknown. The protocol was immunoSEQ multiplex PCR, while the TCRdb copy is restricted to in-frame clones and leaves out a portion. The sample yields roughly 93,000 clones, roughly 80% seen once. This record comes from a study of OX40 agonist ivuxolimab in advanced cancers. Broader study findings: Specificity for antigen went undetermined in the expanded peripheral T cells. Expanded clones tended on average to be more numerous among CD8+ T cells than CD4+. Some patients without response likewise showed low normalized clonal expansion. The 0.1-3.0 mg/kg partial responders had among the lowest clonal expansion.

The material was CD4+ or CD8+ T cells sorted from blood, obtained in a trial of the OX40 agonist ivuxolimab. The receptor's source is an adult with an advanced solid tumor such as melanoma, head and neck, liver or kidney cancer.

The DNA of the CDR3 is TGTGCCAGTTGGGCTGACGGATCTGGCTACACCTTC. Protein sequence: CASWADGSGYTF. The chain has TRBV19 and TRBJ1-2; no reliable D call. This CDR3 comprises 12 residues. CDR1 is LNHDA and CDR2 is SQIVND in the germline V gene (reference sequence). Trimming left V 8 bases short and J 7 bases short, with 14 bases between.